These 2 T cell receptor beta chains came from one sample sequenced in a study of beta chain features in type 1 diabetes. Expressed TCRB transcripts were sequenced after all isolated RNA was converted to cDNA. Sequencing used immunoSEQ multiplex PCR; TCRdb keeps in-frame clones, though not all of them. This sample has 350,000 to 450,000 clones, with approximately 15% found just once. Material for sequencing was naive CD4+ T cells from blood. These receptor sequences come from a man aged 25 to 40 in good health.

Turning to this clone: Other DNA sequences in the same sample also yield this CDR3. The chain links TRBV7-2 to TRBJ2-7; D unresolved. The germline V and J ends were trimmed by 5 bases and 0 bases, with 5 bases remaining between them. The CDR3 spans 12 residues. Germline loops: CDR1 SGHTA, CDR2 FQGNSA. CDR3 in amino acids: CASSTSSYEQYF. The CDR3 coding sequence is TGTGCCAGCAGCACAAGCTCCTACGAGCAGTACTTC.

This clone has a handful of counts. J is TRBJ1-2 and V is TRBV14, with D possibly being TRBD1 (5 bases). This CDR3 has 12 residues. From germline, CDR1 is SGHDN and CDR2 FVKESK. The germline V and J ends were trimmed by 3 bases and 10 bases, with 12 bases remaining between them. The CDR3 nucleotides read TGTGCCAGCAGCCACCTGGGGACGGTCTACACCTTC. It encodes CASSHLGTVYTF.